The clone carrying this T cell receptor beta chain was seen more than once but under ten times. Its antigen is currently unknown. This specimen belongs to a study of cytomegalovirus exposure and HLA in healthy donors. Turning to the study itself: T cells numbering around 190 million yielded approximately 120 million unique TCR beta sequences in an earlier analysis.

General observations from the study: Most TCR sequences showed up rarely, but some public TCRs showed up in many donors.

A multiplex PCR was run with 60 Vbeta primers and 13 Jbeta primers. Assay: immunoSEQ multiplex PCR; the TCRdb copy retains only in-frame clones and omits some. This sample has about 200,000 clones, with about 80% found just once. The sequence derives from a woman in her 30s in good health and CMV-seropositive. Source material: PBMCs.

CDR3 bases: TGTGCCAGCAGTGGACAGGGGTCTCACAATGAGCAGTTCTTC. Encoded protein: CASSGQGSHNEQFF. The gene calls are TRBV6-1 and TRBJ2-1; 8 positions agree with TRBD1. The V gene's germline CDR1 is MNHNS and CDR2 SASEGT. V lost 4 bases and J lost 5; bases outside the gene matches: 4. The CDR3 totals 14 residues.